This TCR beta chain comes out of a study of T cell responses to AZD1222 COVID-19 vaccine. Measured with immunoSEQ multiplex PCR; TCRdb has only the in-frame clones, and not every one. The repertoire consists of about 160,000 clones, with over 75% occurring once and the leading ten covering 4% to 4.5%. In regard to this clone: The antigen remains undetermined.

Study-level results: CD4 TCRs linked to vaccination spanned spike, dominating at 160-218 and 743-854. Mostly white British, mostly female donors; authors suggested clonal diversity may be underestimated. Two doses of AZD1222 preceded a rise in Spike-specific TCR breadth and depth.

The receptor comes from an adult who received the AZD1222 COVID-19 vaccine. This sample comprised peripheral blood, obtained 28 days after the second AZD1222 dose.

DNA for the CDR3: TGCGCCAGCAGCTCCCCCGGAGGCACTGAAGCTTTCTTT. Its translation: CASSSPGGTEAFF. The chain uses TRBV5-1 and TRBJ1-1, with D uncertain. Germline lookup yields CDR1 SGHRS and CDR2 YFSETQ. The CDR3 is 13 residues long. V lost 3 bases, J lost 4 bases, and 10 bases lay in between.